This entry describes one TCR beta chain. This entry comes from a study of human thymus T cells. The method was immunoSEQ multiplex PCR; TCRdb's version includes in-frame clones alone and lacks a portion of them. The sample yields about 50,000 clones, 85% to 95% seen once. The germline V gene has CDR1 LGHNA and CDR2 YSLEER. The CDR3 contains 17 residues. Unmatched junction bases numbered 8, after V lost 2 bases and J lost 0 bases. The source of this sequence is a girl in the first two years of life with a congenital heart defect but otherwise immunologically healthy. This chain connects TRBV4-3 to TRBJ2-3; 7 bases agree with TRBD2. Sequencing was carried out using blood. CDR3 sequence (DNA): TGCGCCAGCAGCCAATGGGGGGGAAGGGCTAGCACAGATACGCAGTATTTT. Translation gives CASSQWGGRASTDTQYF.